Sequencing of this T cell receptor (beta chain) was carried out in a study of early T cells in non-severe SARS-CoV-2 infection. TCRdb called the 5' RACE reads again in MiXCR, with one record for every CDR3 protein. In the table there are tens of thousands of distinct CDR3 sequences, about 7% of which are singletons. This clonotype has at least ten counts. The clonotype originates from an adult who was a healthcare worker with PCR-confirmed SARS-CoV-2 infection or an uninfected control (not recorded which). Sequences were obtained from whole blood.

The CDR3, as DNA: TGTGCCAGCGGTACTAGCAGATACAATGAGCAGTTCTTC. This encodes CASGTSRYNEQFF. This rearrangement joins TRBV2 to TRBJ2-1; TRBD2 might be the D (6 bases). Germline loops: CDR1 SNHLY, CDR2 FYNNEI. The CDR3 sequence is 13 residues long. V was shortened by 8 bases and J by 4 bases, with 12 bases between the two germline ends.